This TCR beta chain originates from a study of blood T cell repertoires in COVID-19. Across the study: Collection of acute and convalescent COVID-19 samples took place in the United States, Italy and Spain. The analysed material was cDNA or gDNA that came from T cells, B-cell-depleted T cells, or PBMCs.

The CDR3 is 14 amino acids. Trimming took off 10 bases at V and 2 bases at J, with 12 bases between the two ends. The V gene's germline CDR1 is LGHDT and CDR2 YNNKEL (reference sequence). Original handling: Reference gene primer amplification gave nucleated cell count estimates. Repertoires were generated with immunoSEQ multiplex PCR, while TCRdb's copy carries only in-frame clones and drops some. The D gene and trimming were derived from the DNA, and the V and J assignments and clone size from that table. The sample records 75,000 to 95,000 clones, 70% to 90% being singletons. What was sequenced was peripheral blood. The receptor comes from a man aged 45-60 years with active COVID-19. J is TRBJ1-6 and V is TRBV3-1 (or the pseudogene TRBV3-2), with D unresolved. The CDR3: CANLEGTYNSPLHF. In nucleotides, the CDR3 is TGTGCCAACTTGGAGGGCACCTATAATTCACCCCTCCACTTT.